This paragraph reports one TCR beta chain. Antigen unknown. Sequencing was performed with immunoSEQ multiplex PCR; in TCRdb, only in-frame clones are kept and a portion is missing. The table includes approximately 1.5 million clones, 95% to 99% detected once. This entry comes from a study of shared clonotypes between healthy human individuals. Whole-study results and caveats: All-four-donor shared clonotypes had higher generation probabilities than non-shared clonotypes did.

Germline CDR1 reads SGHRS; CDR2 reads YFSETQ. The CDR3 has 15 residues. Between the trimmed V and J ends, which lost 5 bases and 1 base, there was a span of 13 bases. The sample taken for sequencing was naive CD4+ T cells sorted from blood. Subset here: CD45RA+ positively selected. The chain employs TRBV5-1 and TRBJ1-5; tentatively, D is TRBD1 (5 bases). The sequence was collected from a man younger than 40 in good health. CDR3 bases: TGCGCCAGCAGTTTCCAGGGTGAGAGCAATCAGCCCCAGCATTTT. Its translation is CASSFQGESNQPQHF.